A single sample gave rise to the 31 T cell receptor beta chains below, sequenced in a study of persistence of HIV-infected CD4 T cells. Cells were stimulated with overlapping HIV-1 Gag 15-mer peptides. Sorted nonresponding memory CD4+ T cells were CD40L-negative, CD69-negative, CD45RO-high. Their specific antigens are unknown. The immunoSEQ assay was version 4, run in survey mode. The protocol was immunoSEQ multiplex PCR, while the TCRdb copy is restricted to in-frame clones and leaves out a portion. The sample carries roughly 64,000 clones, 70% to 75% recorded once. Material: CD4+ T cells sorted from PBMCs after approximately 19-hour stimulation, obtained from a patient who received antiretroviral therapy. Receptors were obtained from an adult man with HIV who was CMV-seropositive.

The chain employs TRBV24-1 and TRBJ2-1, with 7 nucleotides matching TRBD1. Trimming at V came to 10 bases and at J to 5 bases, leaving 10 bases not matched to a gene. Per the germline V gene, CDR1 is KGHDR and CDR2 is SFDVKD. The CDR3 has 14 residues. The CDR3 is CATGSDRAHNEQFF. DNA of the CDR3: TGTGCCACGGGAAGCGACAGGGCTCACAATGAGCAGTTCTTC.

This clone was picked up a small number of times. The J gene is TRBJ2-7, the V gene TRBV21-1; no check of the table's D call, TRBD1, against the DNA was made. TRBV21-1 is assigned pseudogene status. CDR3 length equals 14 residues. This CDR3 reads CASSPLRRGYEQYF. In DNA form, the CDR3 reads TGTGCCAGCAGTCCCCTTCGAAGGGGCTACGAGCAGTACTTC.

This chain connects TRBV4-1 to TRBJ2-1, with 13 bases that match TRBD2. The germline gives CDR1 MGHRA, CDR2 YSYEKL. Trimming took 2 bases from V and 8 from J; bases not matched to a gene: 6. This CDR3 has 16 residues. Written as DNA, the CDR3 is TGCGCCAGCAGCCAAACCACTAGCGGGGGGGCCCATGAGCAGTTCTTC. This translates into CASSQTTSGGAHEQFF.

V gene TRBV24-1 combines with J gene TRBJ1-1, with 9 bases matching TRBD1. Looked up from germline, CDR1 is KGHDR and CDR2 is SFDVKD. CDR3 length equals 15 residues. V shed 7 bases and J 6 bases; nucleotides not matched to a gene: 11. Written as DNA, the CDR3 is TGTGCCACCAGGGCGCAGACAGGGGGTAGTTCTGAAGCTTTCTTT. Amino acid sequence: CATRAQTGGSSEAFF.

This chain joins TRBV19 and TRBJ1-2; D is unresolved. The CDR3 is 14 residues long. Trimming pared 5 bases from V and 0 bases from J, leaving 10 bases between. Germline CDR1 and CDR2: LNHDA and SQIVND (reference sequence). The CDR3 spells CASSANRANYGYTF. DNA of the CDR3: TGTGCCAGTAGTGCAAACAGAGCTAACTATGGCTACACCTTC.

J is TRBJ2-1 and V is TRBV10-2, with 7 bases identical to TRBD2. The CDR3 is 12 amino acids. After removal of 6 bases from V and 8 bases from J, the junction contained 4 bases not matched to a gene. CDR1 and CDR2 from the germline V gene are WSHSY and SAAADI. CDR3 protein: CASSPTSYEQFF. CDR3 coding DNA: TGCGCCAGCAGCCCGACTAGCTATGAGCAGTTCTTC.

This clone showed up just a few times. Different DNA sequences within this sample yield the same CDR3. Here the CDR3 DNA reads TGTGCCATCAGGTGGACGGAGAACACTGAAGCTTTCTTT. Protein: CAIRWTENTEAFF. The chain carries TRBV10-3 and TRBJ1-1; D gene ambiguous. The CDR3 is made up of 13 amino acids. V lost 6 bases, J lost 1 base, and 9 bases lay in between. CDR1 and CDR2 (germline): ENHRY, SYGVKD.

The chain joins TRBV6-6 to TRBJ2-7; 9 bases agree with TRBD1. After removal of 6 bases from V and 5 bases from J, the junction contained 8 bases not matched to a gene. The CDR3 sequence is 14 residues long. Germline V gives CDR1 MNHNY, CDR2 SVGAGI (reference sequence). The CDR3 spells CASRGRTGENEQYF. CDR3 nucleotide sequence: TGTGCCAGCAGGGGCCGGACAGGGGAGAACGAGCAGTACTTC.

This rearrangement joins TRBV10-3 to TRBJ1-2; 8 positions agree with TRBD1. V trimming: 8 bases; J trimming: 4 bases; junction bases outside the gene matches: 6. The CDR3 length is 13 residues. Germline V gene lookup returns CDR1 ENHRY and CDR2 SYGVKD. In DNA, the CDR3 is TGTGCCATCGGGACAGGACAACCCTATGGCTACACCTTC. Protein product: CAIGTGQPYGYTF.

The V gene is TRBV27, the J gene TRBJ2-3; D gene unclear. Germline CDR1 and CDR2: MNHEY and SMNVEV (reference sequence). V was trimmed by 1 base and J by 6 bases, leaving 5 bases between them. This CDR3 region has 12 residues. The CDR3: CASSLYGDTQYF. CDR3 coding DNA: TGTGCCAGCAGTTTATACGGGGATACGCAGTATTTT.

This clone has more than one count but fewer than ten. The chain is built from TRBV2 and TRBJ1-6, with unresolved D. The V gene lost 4 bases and the J gene lost 6 bases, with 7 bases spanning the gap. The CDR3 is 13 amino acids. The germline CDR1 and CDR2 sequences are SNHLY and FYNNEI. The CDR3 loop is CASSGEVNSPLHF. Here the CDR3 DNA reads TGTGCCAGCAGTGGGGAAGTTAATTCACCCCTCCACTTT.

The chain carries TRBV5-1 and TRBJ2-3; D ambiguous. Germline lookup yields CDR1 SGHRS and CDR2 YFSETQ. This CDR3 is 15 amino acids long. Trimming left V 0 bases short and J 0 bases short, with 8 bases between. In DNA form, the CDR3 reads TGCGCCAGCAGCTTGGGCTTTTCTAGCACAGATACGCAGTATTTT. Protein sequence: CASSLGFSSTDTQYF.

The V gene is TRBV6-5, the J gene TRBJ2-1, with D uncertain. The V gene lost 0 bases and the J gene lost 0 bases, with 6 bases spanning the gap. The CDR3 consists of 15 residues. CDR1 is MNHEY and CDR2 is SVGAGI in the germline V gene. For the CDR3, the DNA is TGTGCCAGCAGTTACTCCTCTCGCTCCTACAATGAGCAGTTCTTC. It yields the protein CASSYSSRSYNEQFF.

Only a few counts were recorded for this clone. This rearrangement joins TRBV6-5 to TRBJ1-5, with 7 bases lining up with TRBD1. Trimming cost V 6 bases and J 3 bases; bases outside gene matches: 2. The CDR3 covers 13 residues. Germline-derived CDR1 and CDR2 are MNHEY and SVGAGI. The CDR3 DNA reads TGTGCCAGCAGGGGACAGTTCAATCAGCCCCAGCATTTT. This sequence encodes CASRGQFNQPQHF.

This chain connects TRBV11-2 to TRBJ1-6; D not certain. V was cut by 4 bases and J by 15 bases, with 16 bases left in between. The CDR3 spans 13 residues. The germline CDR1 and CDR2 sequences are SGHAT and FQNNGV. CDR3 DNA sequence: TGTGCCAGCAGCTCGTTGGGTTTAGGAAGCCTCCACTTT. As protein: CASSSLGLGSLHF.

The chain recombines TRBV3-1 (or the pseudogene TRBV3-2) with TRBJ2-7; D is ambiguous. CDR1 and CDR2 from the germline V gene are LGHDT and YNNKEL (reference sequence). This CDR3 contains 13 residues. V lost 4 bases and J lost 0, with 7 bases in between. CDR3 protein: CASSLRSSYEQYF. The CDR3 DNA reads TGTGCCAGCAGCCTCCGGTCCTCCTACGAGCAGTACTTC.

This chain joins TRBV6-5 and TRBJ2-7; D is unclear. The CDR3 contains 14 residues. Trimming shortened V by 5 bases and J by 5 bases, and 16 bases separated the two germline ends. The V gene's germline CDR1 is MNHEY and CDR2 SVGAGI. The CDR3 is CASSTRLVGHEQYF. The CDR3 DNA sequence: TGTGCCAGCAGTACCCGGTTAGTTGGCCACGAGCAGTACTTC.

This clone was picked up one time. The chain recombines TRBV27 with TRBJ1-6, with D possibly matching TRBD1 (5 bases). Trimming shortened V by 2 bases and J by 5 bases, and 16 bases separated the two germline ends. CDR1 and CDR2 (germline): MNHEY, SMNVEV (reference sequence). The length of the CDR3 is 17 residues. The CDR3: CASSLTRPGFNNSPLHF. In DNA form, the CDR3 reads TGTGCCAGCAGTTTAACGCGTCCAGGGTTTAATAATTCACCCCTCCACTTT.

The chain joins TRBV3-1 (or the pseudogene TRBV3-2) to TRBJ1-1; a possible D gene is TRBD1 (6 bases). This CDR3 is 14 amino acids long. V was shortened by 5 bases and J by 1 base, with 11 bases between the two germline ends. Germline V gene data show CDR1 as LGHDT and CDR2 as YNNKEL (reference sequence). CDR3 sequence: CASSSQGGNTEAFF. The CDR3 DNA reads as TGTGCCAGCAGCTCCCAAGGGGGGAACACTGAAGCTTTCTTT.

The chain uses TRBV3-1 (or the pseudogene TRBV3-2) and TRBJ2-3; the match to TRBD1 covers 7 bases. Losses at the gene ends were 1 base for V and 4 bases for J; bases not matched to a gene: 2. Germline V gene data show CDR1 as LGHDT and CDR2 as YNNKEL (reference sequence). This CDR3 contains 14 residues. CDR3 region: CASSQGQGPDTQYF. The CDR3 bases are TGTGCCAGCAGCCAAGGACAGGGCCCAGATACGCAGTATTTT.

The chain is built from TRBV7-9 and TRBJ1-1; D is possibly TRBD1 (5 bases). This CDR3 has 15 residues. The ends were cut back, 2 bases at V and 5 bases at J, with 15 bases in the middle. Germline loops: CDR1 SEHNR, CDR2 FQNEAQ (reference sequence). CDR3 protein: CASSLSRTLRTEAFF. As DNA, the CDR3 is TGTGCCAGCAGCTTAAGTAGGACACTGAGAACTGAAGCTTTCTTT.

The chain has TRBV28 and TRBJ1-2; possible D gene TRBD1, 6 bases. Per the germline V gene, CDR1 is MDHEN and CDR2 is SYDVKM. The CDR3 spans 13 residues. The ends were cut back, 5 bases at V and 5 bases at J, with 12 bases in the middle. CDR3 loop: CASSTPGAYGYTF. CDR3 sequence (DNA): TGTGCCAGCAGTACCCCAGGGGCGTATGGCTACACCTTC.

This clone has just a few counts. The rearrangement joins TRBV7-2 to TRBJ2-7; no definite D call. The germline V gene has CDR1 SGHTA and CDR2 FQGNSA. CDR3 length: 18 amino acids. With 0 bases removed from V and 2 bases from J, the gap between germline ends came to 20 bases. The CDR3 sequence: CASSLASLGRTAAYEQYF. The CDR3, as DNA: TGTGCCAGCAGCTTAGCGTCCCTAGGTAGAACTGCCGCCTACGAGCAGTACTTC. Looking up the rest from reference TRBV7-2 and TRBJ2-7 gives the full variable domain: GAGVSQSPSNKVTEKGKDVELRCDPISGHTALYWYRQSLGQGLEFLIYFQGNSAPDKSGLPSDRFSAERTGGSVSTLTIQRTQQEDSAVYLCASSLASLGRTAAYEQYFGPGTRLTVT.

The genes are TRBV3-1 (or the pseudogene TRBV3-2) and TRBJ2-1; D is uncertain. The ends were cut back, 1 base at V and 12 bases at J, with 7 bases in the middle. Germline V gives CDR1 LGHDT, CDR2 YNNKEL (reference sequence). This CDR3 has 11 amino acids. Here the CDR3 reads CASSQAGSQFF. The DNA for the CDR3 is TGTGCCAGCAGCCAAGCCGGGTCGCAGTTCTTC.

The DNA for the CDR3 is TGTGCCAGCAGCAGGGCCGGTGGTACTGAAGCTTTCTTT. This codes for CASSRAGGTEAFF. The chain has TRBV6-5 and TRBJ1-1, with D possibly being TRBD1 (5 bases). V lost 6 bases, J lost 5 bases, and 13 bases lay in between. The germline V gene encodes CDR1 MNHEY and CDR2 SVGAGI. The CDR3 spans 13 residues.

This clone was seen a handful of times. The V gene is TRBV6-1, the J gene TRBJ1-5; D gene uncertain. The V gene lost 2 bases and the J gene lost 3 bases, with 17 bases spanning the gap. This CDR3 region has 17 residues. The germline V gene encodes CDR1 MNHNS and CDR2 SASEGT. The CDR3 sequence: CASSETRSMTDNQPQHF. CDR3 nucleotide sequence: TGTGCCAGCAGTGAAACCCGGAGCATGACGGACAATCAGCCCCAGCATTTT.

The table lists this clone with a count of one. The germline gene is not matched at one end of the junction; a read error may be the cause. The V and J genes are TRBV19 and TRBJ2-2; D may match TRBD1 or TRBD2 (6 bases each). The CDR3 has 16 amino acids. CDR1 and CDR2 from the germline V gene are LNHDA and SQIVND (reference sequence). DNA for the CDR3: TGTGCCAGTAGTATAGGTGGGGGGCCGAAGACCGGGGAGCTGTTTTTT. This codes for CASSIGGGPKTGELFF.

The genes are TRBV7-2 and TRBJ1-4, with no clear D. This CDR3 is 14 amino acids long. Germline CDR1 and CDR2: SGHTA and FQGNSA. Trimming stripped 2 bases from V and 8 bases from J, with 12 bases between. CDR3 in amino acids: CASSLQPRGEKLFF. CDR3 sequence (DNA): TGTGCCAGCAGCTTACAGCCGCGAGGGGAAAAACTGTTTTTT.

The chain employs TRBV3-1 (or the pseudogene TRBV3-2) and TRBJ2-4; possible D gene TRBD2, 6 bases. CDR1 and CDR2 (germline): LGHDT, YNNKEL (reference sequence). The CDR3 has 15 amino acids. V lost 1 base and J lost 1, with 8 bases in between. Here the CDR3 DNA reads TGTGCCAGCAGCCAAGCGGGGGATGCCAAAAACATTCAGTACTTC. This translates into CASSQAGDAKNIQYF.

The V call is TRBV30, the J call TRBJ1-6, with a tentative D call TRBD1 (5 bases). This CDR3 spans 16 amino acids. The germline V and J ends were trimmed by 3 bases and 5 bases, with 17 bases remaining between them. CDR1 is GTSNPN and CDR2 is SVGIG in the germline V gene (reference sequence). CDR3 protein: CAWRIPGAGDNSPLHF. The CDR3 DNA follows: TGTGCCTGGAGAATCCCGGGCGCGGGGGATAATTCACCCCTCCACTTT. Full variable domain (missing parts from reference TRBV30 and TRBJ1-6): SQTIHQWPATLVQPVGSPLSLECTVEGTSNPNLYWYRQAAGRGLQLLFYSVGIGQISSEVPQNLSASRPQDRQFILSSKKLLLSDSGFYLCAWRIPGAGDNSPLHFGNGTRLTVT.

This clone was counted only a few times. The rearrangement uses TRBV18 and TRBJ1-2; D is possibly TRBD1 (5 bases). V lost 1 base, J lost 1 base, and 10 bases lay in between. The CDR3 has 15 residues. From germline, CDR1 is KGHSH and CDR2 LQKENI. Here the CDR3 DNA reads TGTGCCAGCTCACCACGGCAGGGAGTTAACTATGGCTACACCTTC. Translation gives CASSPRQGVNYGYTF.